These 8 T cell receptor beta chains were sequenced from one sample in a study of blood T cell repertoires in COVID-19. Using immunoSEQ multiplex PCR, the repertoire was profiled, and TCRdb retains in-frame clones only, with some absent. The table has 150,000 to 200,000 clones, roughly three quarters seen once. Sequenced: peripheral blood. The receptors were gathered from an elderly woman with COVID-19, enrolled during active disease.

The CDR3 DNA follows: TGTGCCAGCAGCCCTAGTGGTCGACAGGGGGCAACTAATGAAAAACTGTTTTTT. This gives the protein CASSPSGRQGATNEKLFF. V is TRBV7-2 and J is TRBJ1-4, with 9 bases identical to TRBD1. V shed 5 bases and J 0 bases; nucleotides not matched to a gene: 10. The CDR3 runs to 18 residues. From germline, CDR1 is SGHTA and CDR2 FQGNSA.

The V and J genes are TRBV6-5 and TRBJ2-7, with D maybe TRBD1 (5 bases). Germline assignment: CDR1 MNHEY and CDR2 SVGAGI. V lost 6 bases to trimming and J lost 1 base, with 7 bases between them. The length of the CDR3 is 12 residues. The CDR3 sequence is CASRGHSYEQYF. Written as DNA, the CDR3 is TGTGCCAGCAGAGGACATTCCTACGAGCAGTACTTC.

The chain combines TRBV5-4 with TRBJ2-3; 8 nucleotides align to TRBD2. From germline, CDR1 is SGHNT and CDR2 YYREEE (reference sequence). With 4 bases clipped from V and 4 bases from J, the junction kept 8 bases outside the gene matches. This CDR3 spans 15 amino acids. In DNA form, the CDR3 reads TGTGCCAGCAGCAACCGGGGGGGCTCGGCAGATACGCAGTATTTT. It yields the protein CASSNRGGSADTQYF.

The gene calls are TRBV28 and TRBJ1-2; 7 positions match TRBD1. The J segment lost 6 bases and the V segment lost 1 base, leaving 11 bases of the junction unmatched. From germline, CDR1 is MDHEN and CDR2 SYDVKM. The CDR3 has 16 residues. Written as DNA, the CDR3 is TGTGCCAGCAGTTTATATCGTCACGGACAGGTCCATGGCTACACCTTC. It encodes CASSLYRHGQVHGYTF.

This clone was seen more than once but under ten times. This sequence joins TRBV6-2 or TRBV6-3 and TRBJ2-5; 7 bases are shared with TRBD2. CDR3 length equals 13 residues. CDR1 is MNHEY and CDR2 is SVGEGT in the germline V gene. V was clipped by 5 bases and J by 6 bases; unmatched bases: 6. CDR3 DNA sequence: TGTGCCAGCAGTGGGGGGGGAAAAAAGACCCAGTACTTC. Translated, it gives CASSGGGKKTQYF.

A single count supports this clone. The V and J genes are TRBV7-2 and TRBJ1-2; possible D gene TRBD1, 5 bases. The CDR3 runs 14 residues. The V gene's germline CDR1 is SGHTA and CDR2 FQGNSA. Trimming pared 5 bases from V and 2 bases from J, leaving 12 bases between. The CDR3, as DNA: TGTGCCAGCAGCGAAAGGGGCCGGAACTATGGCTACACCTTC. Translated, it gives CASSERGRNYGYTF.

This sequence joins TRBV2 and TRBJ2-3, with 12 bases aligning to TRBD2. Trimming at V came to 6 bases and at J to 3 bases, leaving 4 bases not matched to a gene. The CDR3 covers 15 residues. Germline V gives CDR1 SNHLY, CDR2 FYNNEI. This chain's CDR3 is CASRKGLAGTDTQYF. CDR3 in DNA: TGTGCCAGCAGGAAAGGACTAGCGGGGACAGATACGCAGTATTTT.

About this clone: Within the sample, other DNA sequences also encode this same CDR3. The chain uses TRBV7-9 and TRBJ2-3, with TRBD1 identical over 8 bases. J was trimmed by 1 base and V by 4 bases; bases with no gene match: 4. The CDR3 runs 15 residues. Germline V gives CDR1 SEHNR, CDR2 FQNEAQ (reference sequence). CDR3 bases: TGTGCCAGCAGCTCCGGACAGGGCGGCACAGATACGCAGTATTTT. Protein: CASSSGQGGTDTQYF.